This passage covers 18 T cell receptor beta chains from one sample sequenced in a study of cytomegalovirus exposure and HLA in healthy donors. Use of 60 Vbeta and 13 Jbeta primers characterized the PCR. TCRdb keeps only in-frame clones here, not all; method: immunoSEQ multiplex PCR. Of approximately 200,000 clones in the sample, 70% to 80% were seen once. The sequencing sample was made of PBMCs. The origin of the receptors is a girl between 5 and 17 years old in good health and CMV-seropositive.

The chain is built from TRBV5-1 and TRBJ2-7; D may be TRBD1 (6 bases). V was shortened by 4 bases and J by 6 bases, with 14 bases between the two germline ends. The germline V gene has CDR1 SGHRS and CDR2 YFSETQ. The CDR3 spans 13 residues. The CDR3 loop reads CASSRQERSEQYF. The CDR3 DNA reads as TGCGCCAGCAGCCGACAGGAGAGATCCGAGCAGTACTTC.

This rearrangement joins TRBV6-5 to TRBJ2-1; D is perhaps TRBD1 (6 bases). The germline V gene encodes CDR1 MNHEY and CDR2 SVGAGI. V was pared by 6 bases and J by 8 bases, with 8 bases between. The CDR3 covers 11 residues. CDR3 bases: TGTGCCAGCAGCAGGGGACATGAGCAGTTCTTC. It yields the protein CASSRGHEQFF.

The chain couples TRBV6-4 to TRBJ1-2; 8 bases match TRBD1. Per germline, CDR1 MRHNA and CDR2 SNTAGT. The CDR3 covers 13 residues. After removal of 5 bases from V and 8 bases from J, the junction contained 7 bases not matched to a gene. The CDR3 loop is CASSRDRGGGYTF. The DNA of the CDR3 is TGTGCCAGCAGTCGAGACAGGGGCGGAGGCTACACCTTC.

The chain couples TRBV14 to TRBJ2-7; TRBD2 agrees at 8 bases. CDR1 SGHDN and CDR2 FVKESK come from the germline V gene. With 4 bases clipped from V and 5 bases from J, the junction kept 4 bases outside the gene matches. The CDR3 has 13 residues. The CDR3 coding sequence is TGTGCCAGCAGCCGCGGGGGGAGCAACGAGCAGTACTTC. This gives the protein CASSRGGSNEQYF.

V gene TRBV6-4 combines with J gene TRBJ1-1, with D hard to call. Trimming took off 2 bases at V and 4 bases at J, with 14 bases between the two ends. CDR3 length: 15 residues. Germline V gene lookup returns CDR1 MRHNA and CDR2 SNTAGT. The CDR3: CASSDHAGDTTEAFF. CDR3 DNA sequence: TGTGCCAGCAGTGACCACGCCGGGGATACCACTGAAGCTTTCTTT.

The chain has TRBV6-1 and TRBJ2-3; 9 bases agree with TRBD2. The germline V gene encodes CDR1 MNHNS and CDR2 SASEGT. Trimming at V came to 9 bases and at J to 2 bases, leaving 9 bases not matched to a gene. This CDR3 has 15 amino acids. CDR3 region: CASLTSGGNTDTQYF. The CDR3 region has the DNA TGTGCCAGTTTGACTAGCGGAGGAAACACAGATACGCAGTATTTT.

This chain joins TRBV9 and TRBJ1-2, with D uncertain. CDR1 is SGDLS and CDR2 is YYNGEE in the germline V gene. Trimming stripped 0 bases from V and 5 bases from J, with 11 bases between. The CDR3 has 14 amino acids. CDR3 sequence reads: CASSVAPTPYGYTF. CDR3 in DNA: TGTGCCAGCAGCGTAGCTCCGACACCATATGGCTACACCTTC.

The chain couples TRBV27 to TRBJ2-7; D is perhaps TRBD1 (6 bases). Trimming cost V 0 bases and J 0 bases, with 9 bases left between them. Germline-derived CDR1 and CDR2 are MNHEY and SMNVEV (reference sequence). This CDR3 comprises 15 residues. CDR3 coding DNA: TGTGCCAGCAGTTTATCGTCAGGGGTCTCCTACGAGCAGTACTTC. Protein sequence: CASSLSSGVSYEQYF.

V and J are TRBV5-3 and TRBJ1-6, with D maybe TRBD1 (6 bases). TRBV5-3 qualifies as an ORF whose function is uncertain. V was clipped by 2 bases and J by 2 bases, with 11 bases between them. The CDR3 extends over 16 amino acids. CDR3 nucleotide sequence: TGTGCCAGAAGCTTTTGGCGGGGGCCCTATAATTCACCCCTCCACTTT. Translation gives CARSFWRGPYNSPLHF.

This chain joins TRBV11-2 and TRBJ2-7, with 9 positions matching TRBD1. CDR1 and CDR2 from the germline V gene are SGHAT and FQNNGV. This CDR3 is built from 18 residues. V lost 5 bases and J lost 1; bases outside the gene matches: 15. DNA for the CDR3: TGTGCCAGCAGCAAGGGCATGGACAGGGGTAAGAGGTCCTACGAGCAGTACTTC. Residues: CASSKGMDRGKRSYEQYF.

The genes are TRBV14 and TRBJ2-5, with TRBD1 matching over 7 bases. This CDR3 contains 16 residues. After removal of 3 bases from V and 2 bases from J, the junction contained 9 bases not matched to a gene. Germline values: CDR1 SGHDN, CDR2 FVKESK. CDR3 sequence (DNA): TGTGCCAGCAGCCATGTGACAGGGTTTTGGCAAGAGACCCAGTACTTC. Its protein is CASSHVTGFWQETQYF.

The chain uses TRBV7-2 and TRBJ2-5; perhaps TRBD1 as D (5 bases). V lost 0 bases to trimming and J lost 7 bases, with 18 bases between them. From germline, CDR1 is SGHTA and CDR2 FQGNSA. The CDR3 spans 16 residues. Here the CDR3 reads CASSLAHGQFQGTQYF. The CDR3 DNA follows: TGTGCCAGCAGCTTAGCCCACGGTCAGTTCCAGGGGACCCAGTACTTC. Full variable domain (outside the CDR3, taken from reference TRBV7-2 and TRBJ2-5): GAGVSQSPSNKVTEKGKDVELRCDPISGHTALYWYRQSLGQGLEFLIYFQGNSAPDKSGLPSDRFSAERTGGSVSTLTIQRTQQEDSAVYLCASSLAHGQFQGTQYFGPGTRLLVL.

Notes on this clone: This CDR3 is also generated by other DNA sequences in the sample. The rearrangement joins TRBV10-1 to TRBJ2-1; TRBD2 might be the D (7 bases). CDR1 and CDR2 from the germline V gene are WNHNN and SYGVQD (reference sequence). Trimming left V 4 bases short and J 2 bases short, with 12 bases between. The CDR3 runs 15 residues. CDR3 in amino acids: CASSVGGGPYNEQFF. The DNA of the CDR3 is TGCGCCAGCAGTGTTGGGGGGGGCCCCTACAATGAGCAGTTCTTC.

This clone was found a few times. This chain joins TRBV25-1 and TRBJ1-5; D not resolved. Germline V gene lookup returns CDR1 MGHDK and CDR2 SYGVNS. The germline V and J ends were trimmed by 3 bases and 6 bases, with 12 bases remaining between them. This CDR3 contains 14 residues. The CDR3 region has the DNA TGTGCCAGCAGTGACACCCGGGAGACTCAGCCCCAGCATTTT. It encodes CASSDTRETQPQHF.

The CDR3: CASSLWGVTNEKLFF. CDR3 nucleotides: TGTGCCAGCAGCTTATGGGGAGTAACTAATGAAAAACTGTTTTTT. V and J are TRBV7-8 and TRBJ1-4; no firm D call. The CDR3 consists of 15 residues. Germline loops: CDR1 SGHVS, CDR2 FQNEAQ. Trimming pared 2 bases from V and 1 base from J, leaving 8 bases between.

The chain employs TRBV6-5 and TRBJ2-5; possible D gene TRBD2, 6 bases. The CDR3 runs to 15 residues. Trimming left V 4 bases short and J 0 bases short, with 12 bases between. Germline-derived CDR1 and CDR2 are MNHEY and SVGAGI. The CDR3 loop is CASSWGVKYQETQYF. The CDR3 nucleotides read TGTGCCAGCAGTTGGGGGGTGAAGTACCAAGAGACCCAGTACTTC.

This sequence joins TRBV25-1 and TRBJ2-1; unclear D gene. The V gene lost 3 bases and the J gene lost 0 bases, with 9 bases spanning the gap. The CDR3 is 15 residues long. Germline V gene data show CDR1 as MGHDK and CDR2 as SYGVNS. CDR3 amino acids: CASSDYTSSYNEQFF. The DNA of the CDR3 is TGTGCCAGCAGTGATTACACAAGCTCCTACAATGAGCAGTTCTTC.

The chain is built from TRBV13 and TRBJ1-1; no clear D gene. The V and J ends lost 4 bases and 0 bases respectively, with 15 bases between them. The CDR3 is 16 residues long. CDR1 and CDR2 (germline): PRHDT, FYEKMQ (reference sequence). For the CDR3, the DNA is TGTGCCAGCAGCTCTAATTCGGAAACTATGAACACTGAAGCTTTCTTT. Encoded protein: CASSSNSETMNTEAFF.